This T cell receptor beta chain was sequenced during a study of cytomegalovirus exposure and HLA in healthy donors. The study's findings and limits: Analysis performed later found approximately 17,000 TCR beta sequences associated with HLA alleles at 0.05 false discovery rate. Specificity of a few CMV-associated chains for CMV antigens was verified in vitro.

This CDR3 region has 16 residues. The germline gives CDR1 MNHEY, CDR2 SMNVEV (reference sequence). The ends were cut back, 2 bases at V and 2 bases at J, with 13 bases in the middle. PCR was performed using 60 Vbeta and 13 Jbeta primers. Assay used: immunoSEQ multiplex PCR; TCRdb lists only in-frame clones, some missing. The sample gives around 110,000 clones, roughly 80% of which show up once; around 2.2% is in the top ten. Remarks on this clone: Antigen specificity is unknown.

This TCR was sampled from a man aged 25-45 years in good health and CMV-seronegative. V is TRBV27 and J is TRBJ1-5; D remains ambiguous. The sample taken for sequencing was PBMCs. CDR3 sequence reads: CASSLLAAAGNQPQHF. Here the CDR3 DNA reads TGTGCCAGCAGTTTACTAGCCGCCGCGGGCAATCAGCCCCAGCATTTT.